The next 26 T cell receptor beta chains were all read from a single sample in a study of cytomegalovirus exposure and HLA in healthy donors. Primers for the PCR totalled 60 Vbeta and 13 Jbeta. The data were produced by immunoSEQ multiplex PCR, yet TCRdb's version contains in-frame clones alone and is incomplete. The sample holds some 150,000 clones, 81% seen once. Material: PBMCs. These receptor sequences come from a woman in her late teens or twenties in good health and CMV-seropositive.

The V and J genes are TRBV20-1 and TRBJ2-7; no definite D call. Germline V gene lookup returns CDR1 DFQATT and CDR2 SNEGSKA (reference sequence). This CDR3 is built from 11 residues. Trimming took off 3 bases at V and 6 bases at J, with 9 bases between the two ends. The CDR3 DNA follows: TGCAGTGCTAGGGCCTTCTTCGAGCAGTACTTC. It encodes CSARAFFEQYF.

The J gene is TRBJ1-5, the V gene TRBV7-2; the match to TRBD1 covers 9 bases. Germline V lookup: CDR1 SGHTA, CDR2 FQGNSA. V trimming: 5 bases; J trimming: 3 bases; junction bases outside the gene matches: 8. This CDR3 has 16 residues. In DNA, the CDR3 is TGTGCCAGCAGCCCTCAGGGACAGGGAATCAATCAGCCCCAGCATTTT. Its translation is CASSPQGQGINQPQHF. The full variable domain, with the rest looked up from reference TRBV7-2 and TRBJ1-5, is GAGVSQSPSNKVTEKGKDVELRCDPISGHTALYWYRQSLGQGLEFLIYFQGNSAPDKSGLPSDRFSAERTGGSVSTLTIQRTQQEDSAVYLCASSPQGQGINQPQHFGDGTRLSIL.

The gene calls are TRBV13 and TRBJ1-5, with D hard to call. This CDR3 region has 13 residues. Per germline, CDR1 PRHDT and CDR2 FYEKMQ (reference sequence). V lost 1 base and J 6 bases, leaving 7 bases between the germline ends. The CDR3 nucleotides read TGTGCCAGCAGCTTAGCCTCGGGTCAGCCCCAGCATTTT. Encoded protein: CASSLASGQPQHF. Based on the CDR3 plus reference TRBV13 and TRBJ1-5, the full variable domain is AAGVIQSPRHLIKEKRETATLKCYPIPRHDTVYWYQQGPGQDPQFLISFYEKMQSDKGSIPDRFSAQQFSDYHSELNMSSLELGDSALYFCASSLASGQPQHFGDGTRLSIL.

The rearrangement uses TRBV30 and TRBJ1-1; 11 bases are shared with TRBD1. Germline CDR1 is GTSNPN and CDR2 is SVGIG (reference sequence). The CDR3 contains 18 residues. The J segment lost 1 base and the V segment lost 3 bases, leaving 13 bases of the junction unmatched. The CDR3 here is CAWSRRTGGPLRNTEAFF. The CDR3, as DNA: TGTGCCTGGAGCAGACGGACAGGGGGCCCTCTTCGGAACACTGAAGCTTTCTTT.

The chain uses TRBV13 and TRBJ2-7, with D unclear. Germline V gives CDR1 PRHDT, CDR2 FYEKMQ (reference sequence). The CDR3 consists of 15 residues. Trimming cost V 0 bases and J 1 base, with 10 bases left between them. The DNA of the CDR3 is TGTGCCAGCAGCTTAGGAGCAGGTCCTTCCTACGAGCAGTACTTC. Translating it yields CASSLGAGPSYEQYF.

In its sample, this clone was seen a few times. V is TRBV4-3 and J is TRBJ2-5; 8 positions match TRBD2. The CDR3 length is 13 residues. Trimming cost V 4 bases and J 7 bases; bases outside gene matches: 5. The germline gives CDR1 LGHNA, CDR2 YSLEER. CDR3 amino acids: CASSPGLGVTQYF. Written as DNA, the CDR3 is TGCGCCAGCAGCCCGGGACTAGGGGTGACCCAGTACTTC.

This clone has a single count. The chain carries TRBV5-6 and TRBJ2-5; a possible D gene is TRBD1 (6 bases). TRBJ2-7 explains the end of the DNA better; the J call may be wrong. The CDR3 length is 15 residues. Germline V gives CDR1 SGHDT, CDR2 YYEEEE. The CDR3 reads CASSLFWLGADEQYF. The CDR3, as DNA: TGTGCCAGCAGCTTGTTTTGGTTGGGGGCTGACGAGCAGTACTTC.

This clone was picked up a small number of times. The genes are TRBV11-1 and TRBJ1-2; 8 bases match TRBD1. CDR3 length: 13 residues. Germline CDR1 SGHAT, CDR2 FQDESV (reference sequence). The J segment lost 10 bases and the V segment lost 2 bases, leaving 6 bases of the junction unmatched. This chain's CDR3 is CASSLWTGIFYTF. DNA for the CDR3: TGTGCCAGCAGCTTATGGACAGGGATTTTCTACACCTTC.

This chain links TRBV19 with TRBJ1-6; D gene uncertain. V shed 1 base and J shed 4 bases, with 8 bases lying between them. This CDR3 region has 15 residues. Germline V gene lookup returns CDR1 LNHDA and CDR2 SQIVND (reference sequence). CDR3 sequence (DNA): TGTGCCAGTAGTATAGCCCAGAATTATAATTCACCCCTCCACTTT. It encodes CASSIAQNYNSPLHF.

V is TRBV4-1 and J is TRBJ2-7, with 10 nucleotides matching TRBD1. J lost 7 bases, V lost 2 bases, and 8 bases had no gene match. The germline gives CDR1 MGHRA, CDR2 YSYEKL. This CDR3 has 15 amino acids. The DNA for the CDR3 is TGCGCCAGCAGCCAAAAAGGACAGGGGGTGGAGGAGCAGTACTTC. Translating gives CASSQKGQGVEEQYF.

This clone showed up just once. V and J are TRBV7-2 and TRBJ1-6, with D hard to call. The germline V and J ends were trimmed by 1 base and 10 bases, with 17 bases remaining between them. CDR3 length: 16 residues. Germline lookup yields CDR1 SGHTA and CDR2 FQGNSA. The CDR3 loop reads CASSLGGGRTGSPLHF. The CDR3 DNA sequence: TGTGCCAGCAGCTTAGGGGGAGGGCGGACTGGATCACCCCTCCACTTT.

This chain links TRBV7-9 with TRBJ2-1, with TRBD2 matching 13 bases. V was pared by 4 bases and J by 4 bases, with 10 bases of the junction left unmatched. This CDR3 is built from 18 residues. CDR1 SEHNR and CDR2 FQNEAQ come from the germline V gene (reference sequence). CDR3 in DNA: TGTGCCAGCAGCTCGGGCCGGACTAGCGGGGGCGATTACAATGAGCAGTTCTTC. Translation gives CASSSGRTSGGDYNEQFF.

J is TRBJ1-1 and V is TRBV4-3; D might be TRBD1 (5 bases). Germline lookup yields CDR1 LGHNA and CDR2 YSLEER. V lost 0 bases to trimming and J lost 9 bases, with 14 bases between them. There are 14 residues in the CDR3. The CDR3 sequence is CASSQDIRGSQAFF. The CDR3 DNA follows: TGCGCCAGCAGCCAAGATATTAGGGGTTCTCAAGCTTTCTTT.

This clone has just a few counts. This rearrangement joins TRBV4-3 to TRBJ2-2; 8 bases are a match to TRBD1. Trimming removed 0 bases from V and 1 base from J; junction bases left unmatched: 10. This CDR3 contains 19 residues. Germline V gene lookup returns CDR1 LGHNA and CDR2 YSLEER. CDR3 residues: CASSQDFPRGLWNTGELFF. The CDR3 DNA is TGCGCCAGCAGCCAAGATTTTCCCAGGGGGCTTTGGAACACCGGGGAGCTGTTTTTT.

Here the CDR3 reads CASRSSGATGSSYNSPLHF. CDR3 nucleotide sequence: TGTGCCAGCAGGAGTTCCGGGGCGACAGGGAGCTCCTATAATTCACCCCTCCACTTT. The rearrangement joins TRBV7-9 to TRBJ1-6; 7 nucleotides match TRBD1. Looked up from germline, CDR1 is SEHNR and CDR2 is FQNEAQ (reference sequence). The CDR3 runs to 19 residues. The junction had 14 bases not matched to a gene; V was cut back by 6 bases and J by 0 bases.

The rearrangement joins TRBV6-1 to TRBJ1-1; unclear D gene. V dropped 6 bases and J dropped 8 bases, with 7 bases sitting between them. CDR1 is MNHNS and CDR2 is SASEGT in the germline V gene. The CDR3 length is 10 residues. The CDR3 DNA is TGTGCCAGCAGCCGGTTAGAAGCTTTCTTT. As protein: CASSRLEAFF.

V is TRBV25-1 and J is TRBJ2-5; no clear D gene. Near its end, the DNA agrees better with TRBJ2-7, so the J call may be wrong. Germline CDR1 MGHDK, CDR2 SYGVNS. The CDR3 contains 13 residues. CDR3 DNA: TGTGCCAGCAGTGAAAATCCGGACTACGAGCAGTACTTC. Encoded protein: CASSENPDYEQYF.

J is TRBJ2-1 and V is TRBV4-2; 7 positions agree with TRBD2. The CDR3 totals 16 residues. Germline values: CDR1 LGHNA, CDR2 YNFKEQ. With 0 bases clipped from V and 4 bases from J, the junction kept 6 bases outside the gene matches. CDR3 sequence reads: CASSQDGPSGYNEQFF. CDR3 DNA sequence: TGTGCCAGCAGCCAAGATGGTCCTAGCGGTTACAATGAGCAGTTCTTC.

This chain uses TRBV28 with TRBJ1-5, with 7 bases lining up with TRBD1. The CDR3 spans 14 residues. Germline trimming cut 4 bases from V and 6 bases from J; bases unmatched to any gene: 6. Looked up from germline, CDR1 is MDHEN and CDR2 is SYDVKM. For the CDR3, the DNA is TGTGCCAGCAGTTCGACAGGGTGGGGTCAGCCCCAGCATTTT. Amino acids: CASSSTGWGQPQHF.

The rearrangement joins TRBV6-5 to TRBJ2-7; D not certain. With 0 bases removed from V and 3 bases from J, the gap between germline ends came to 9 bases. The CDR3 runs 14 residues. Germline V gene lookup returns CDR1 MNHEY and CDR2 SVGAGI. CDR3 loop: CASSYSPRYYEQYF. CDR3 nucleotide sequence: TGTGCCAGCAGTTACTCGCCCAGGTACTACGAGCAGTACTTC.

The V gene is TRBV30, the J gene TRBJ1-4; 10 nucleotides line up with TRBD1. The V gene's germline CDR1 is GTSNPN and CDR2 SVGIG (reference sequence). The CDR3 is 14 residues long. V trimming: 4 bases; J trimming: 6 bases; junction bases outside the gene matches: 5. The CDR3 protein is CAWKTGTGDEKLFF. The CDR3 coding sequence is TGTGCCTGGAAAACCGGGACAGGGGATGAAAAACTGTTTTTT.

This clone has more than one count but fewer than ten. The gene calls are TRBV5-1 and TRBJ2-3, with D possibly TRBD2 on 5 matching bases. Germline CDR1 and CDR2: SGHRS and YFSETQ. Trimming took 0 bases from V and 3 from J, leaving 8 bases between them. This CDR3 region has 14 residues. CDR3 nucleotides: TGCGCCAGCAGCTTGGGCCCGGGGACAGATACGCAGTATTTT. As protein: CASSLGPGTDTQYF. Drawing the rest from reference TRBV5-1 and TRBJ2-3, the complete variable domain is KAGVTQTPRYLIKTRGQQVTLSCSPISGHRSVSWYQQTPGQGLQFLFEYFSETQRNKGNFPGRFSGRQFSNSRSEMNVSTLELGDSALYLCASSLGPGTDTQYFGPGTRLTVL.

J is TRBJ1-6 and V is TRBV13; TRBD1 is a possible D gene (5 bases). This CDR3 has 16 residues. Germline V lookup: CDR1 PRHDT, CDR2 FYEKMQ (reference sequence). V was clipped by 4 bases and J by 1 base, with 11 bases between them. Written as DNA, the CDR3 is TGTGCCAGCAGCTCCCCGACAGCGTCCTATAATTCACCCCTCCACTTT. Translation gives CASSSPTASYNSPLHF.

The chain uses TRBV11-3 and TRBJ1-2, with a tentative D call TRBD1 (6 bases). This CDR3 region has 14 residues. Trimming took 1 base from V and 4 from J, leaving 10 bases between them. CDR1 is SGHNT, CDR2 YENEEA, per germline. This chain's CDR3 is CASSLATGPYGYTF. Here the CDR3 DNA reads TGTGCCAGCAGCTTAGCAACAGGGCCCTATGGCTACACCTTC.

This chain connects TRBV5-1 to TRBJ1-1; D not resolved. The V and J ends lost 4 bases and 1 base respectively, with 17 bases between them. Per germline, CDR1 SGHRS and CDR2 YFSETQ. The CDR3 has 16 amino acids. The CDR3 sequence: CASSVWLPGGNTEAFF. CDR3 nucleotides: TGCGCCAGCAGCGTTTGGTTGCCCGGCGGGAACACTGAAGCTTTCTTT.

This rearrangement joins TRBV5-1 to TRBJ1-3; no definite D call. CDR3 size: 18 residues. V was trimmed by 4 bases and J by 0 bases, leaving 20 bases between them. The germline CDR1 and CDR2 sequences are SGHRS and YFSETQ. The CDR3 DNA follows: TGCGCCAGCAGCCCAGATCTATCTCCGGGGTCCTCTGGAAACACCATATATTTT. Encoded protein: CASSPDLSPGSSGNTIYF. Full variable domain (remainder filled in from reference TRBV5-1 and TRBJ1-3): KAGVTQTPRYLIKTRGQQVTLSCSPISGHRSVSWYQQTPGQGLQFLFEYFSETQRNKGNFPGRFSGRQFSNSRSEMNVSTLELGDSALYLCASSPDLSPGSSGNTIYFGEGSWLTVV.